The 6 T cell receptor beta chains presented below share a single source sample, sequenced in a study of T cell responses to AZD1222 COVID-19 vaccine (dated by TCRdb to 2020 to 2022). Library creation used the immunoSEQ multiplex PCR assay. TCRdb retrieved this table from immuneACCESS and kept in-frame rearrangements only. Not all clones are present; in checked studies, unresolved V genes account for under half, and no reason is known for the remainder. In this sample the table shows approximately 89,000 clones, around nine tenths of which occur a single time. The ten most abundant clones make up 13% of the sample. Taken with the paper, the label for time point translates to: baseline before first vaccination. This specimen consisted of peripheral blood, obtained on day 0 of AZD1222 vaccination. The origin of the receptors is an adult in good health.

The chain has TRBV5-1 and TRBJ2-5, with TRBD2 matching over 14 bases. Germline V gene data show CDR1 as SGHRS and CDR2 as YFSETQ. This CDR3 comprises 16 residues. Trimming removed 4 bases from V and 2 bases from J; junction bases left unmatched: 4. The DNA for the CDR3 is TGCGCCAGCAGCACGGGACTAGCGGGGGTTCAAGAGACCCAGTACTTC. Translation gives CASSTGLAGVQETQYF.

V usage is TRBV27 and J usage is TRBJ1-2; tentative D call: TRBD1 (5 bases). Trimming removed 1 base from V and 4 bases from J, with 10 bases in between. CDR3 size: 14 residues. The germline V gene has CDR1 MNHEY and CDR2 SMNVEV (reference sequence). In DNA, the CDR3 is TGTGCCAGCAGTTTATATCAGGGCTCCTATGGCTACACCTTC. This gives the protein CASSLYQGSYGYTF.

The CDR3 DNA follows: TGCGCCAGCAGCTTGGCCCGGGGTGAAGCTTTCTTT. Translation gives CASSLARGEAFF. The rearrangement uses TRBV5-1 and TRBJ1-1; D is unclear. The CDR3 length is 12 residues. Germline V gene sequence: CDR1 SGHRS, CDR2 YFSETQ. The germline V and J ends were trimmed by 0 bases and 7 bases, with 7 bases remaining between them.

V usage is TRBV30 and J usage is TRBJ1-5; no firm D call. The CDR3 is 12 amino acids. Germline assignment: CDR1 GTSNPN and CDR2 SVGIG (reference sequence). V lost 1 base and J lost 5, with 6 bases in between. The CDR3 region has the DNA TGTGCCTGGAGTGGGGGAGATCAGCCCCAGCATTTT. Translation: CAWSGGDQPQHF. The complete variable domain, with remaining parts taken from reference TRBV30 and TRBJ1-5, reads SQTIHQWPATLVQPVGSPLSLECTVEGTSNPNLYWYRQAAGRGLQLLFYSVGIGQISSEVPQNLSASRPQDRQFILSSKKLLLSDSGFYLCAWSGGDQPQHFGDGTRLSIL.

The chain links TRBV19 to TRBJ1-4; 7 nucleotides agree with TRBD1. In germline, CDR1 is LNHDA, CDR2 SQIVND (reference sequence). The CDR3 is 14 amino acids. The ends lost 4 bases at V and 8 bases at J; junction bases unmatched: 7. DNA of the CDR3: TGTGCCAGTAGTACACAGGGGCCAGGGGAAAAACTGTTTTTT. The encoded protein is CASSTQGPGEKLFF.

This clone was counted only a few times. This sequence joins TRBV28 and TRBJ2-7; tentatively, D is TRBD1 (6 bases). The CDR3 sequence is 14 residues long. Trimming shortened V by 6 bases and J by 0 bases, and 12 bases separated the two germline ends. Germline V CDR1 and CDR2: MDHEN, SYDVKM. The CDR3 loop is CASSRGPASYEQYF. The DNA of the CDR3 is TGTGCCAGCAGCAGGGGACCAGCCTCCTACGAGCAGTACTTC.